These T cell receptor beta chains were read from a single sample in a study of response to subunit inactivated influenza vaccine. TCRdb re-derived calls from the RT-PCR reads in MiXCR, one entry per CDR3 protein. The sample consists of 610,000 or so distinct CDR3 sequences, 12% to 15% of them appearing once. Specimen: PBMCs from blood, collected 12 days after vaccination. The receptors shown here come from a man between 45 and 60 years old who received an inactivated influenza vaccine. Both conserved end residues are part of each CDR3. A D gene is named only where the DNA matches it firmly. Size is omitted from some rows. Given values are once, few, many or a class for expanded clones.

V gene,D gene,clone size,J gene,CDR3 protein,CDR3 DNA
TRBV29-1,-,-,TRBJ2-3,CSVVRGVGTDTQYF,TGCAGCGTTGTAAGGGGGGTAGGGACAGATACGCAGTATTTT
TRBV5-1,-,few,TRBJ1-1,CASSLEGPNTEAFF,TGCGCCAGCAGCTTGGAGGGCCCGAACACTGAAGCTTTCTTT
TRBV2,-,-,TRBJ1-2,CASSKARVRANYGYTF,TGTGCCAGCAGTAAAGCGAGGGTCAGAGCTAACTATGGCTACACCTTC
TRBV28,-,-,TRBJ2-1,CASSLAAAHHSYNEQFF,TGTGCCAGCAGTTTAGCCGCAGCCCACCATTCCTACAATGAGCAGTTCTTC
TRBV3-1,-,few,TRBJ2-3,CASSQGFYRPNTQYF,TGTGCCAGCAGCCAAGGCTTCTACCGCCCGAATACGCAGTATTTT
TRBV7-9,-,few,TRBJ2-5,CASSSLWGRGRSETQYF,TGTGCCAGCAGCTCTCTTTGGGGCAGGGGAAGATCGGAGACCCAGTACTTC
TRBV5-1,-,-,TRBJ1-6,CATKTASSYNSPLHF,TGCGCCACCAAGACCGCGAGCTCCTATAATTCACCCCTCCACTTT
TRBV5-1,TRBD1,-,TRBJ2-1,CASSLGQARVDEQFF,TGCGCCAGCAGCTTAGGACAGGCCCGGGTCGATGAGCAGTTCTTC
TRBV2,TRBD2,few,TRBJ2-1,CASSDLAGISYNEQFF,TGTGCCAGCAGTGATCTAGCGGGGATCTCCTACAATGAGCAGTTCTTC
TRBV7-8,-,-,TRBJ2-4,CASSLELAKNIQYF,TGTGCCAGCAGCTTAGAGCTAGCCAAAAACATTCAGTACTTC
TRBV3-1,TRBD2,few,TRBJ2-7,CASSPGSGGTTEQYF,TGTGCCAGCAGCCCCGGCAGCGGGGGGACAACCGAGCAGTACTTC
TRBV11-2,-,-,TRBJ2-2,CASSFWGISGAWGTGELFF,TGTGCCAGCAGCTTTTGGGGTATTTCCGGAGCGTGGGGCACCGGGGAGCTGTTTTTT
TRBV10-3,-,-,TRBJ2-7,CAISESVGNSYEQYF,TGTGCCATCAGTGAGTCCGTGGGAAACTCCTACGAGCAGTACTTC
TRBV6-2/TRBV6-3,-,-,TRBJ1-5,CASRRDGTGAQHF,TGTGCCAGCAGACGGGACGGAACCGGGGCCCAGCATTTT
TRBV4-3,TRBD2,-,TRBJ2-1,CASSQEGPGLAINEQFF,TGCGCCAGCAGCCAAGAGGGGCCAGGACTAGCTATAAATGAGCAGTTCTTC
TRBV12-3/TRBV12-4,TRBD1,-,TRBJ2-4,CASSPWTGNSLAKNIQYF,TGTGCCAGCAGTCCGTGGACAGGGAATTCCTTAGCCAAAAACATTCAGTACTTC
TRBV6-2/TRBV6-3,-,few,TRBJ2-7,CASSRGLAARTNYEQYF,TGTGCCAGCAGTAGGGGTCTTGCGGCCCGAACTAACTACGAGCAGTACTTC
TRBV20-1,-,-,TRBJ2-3,CSAYAFGTQYF,TGCAGTGCATATGCCTTTGGTACGCAGTATTTT
TRBV24-1,-,few,TRBJ2-3,CATSAGGGRTDTQYF,TGTGCCACCAGTGCAGGAGGGGGGCGGACAGATACGCAGTATTTT
TRBV6-2/TRBV6-3,-,few,TRBJ2-1,CASTVEGGRSSRAVKNEQFF,TGTGCCAGCACCGTAGAAGGGGGGCGAAGCTCAAGAGCGGTTAAAAATGAGCAGTTCTTC
TRBV6-1,TRBD1,-,TRBJ1-5,CASSEARDRVGQPQHF,TGTGCCAGCAGTGAGGCCCGGGACAGGGTTGGACAGCCCCAGCATTTT
TRBV4-3,TRBD1,-,TRBJ2-1,CASSQVVDRGLTEQFF,TGCGCCAGCAGCCAAGTTGTGGACAGGGGACTGACCGAGCAGTTCTTC
TRBV5-1,-,-,TRBJ2-3,CASSLGANRGTDTQYF,TGCGCCAGCAGCTTGGGGGCCAACCGGGGCACAGATACGCAGTATTTT
TRBV20-1,TRBD2,-,TRBJ2-7,CSATRTSGGMNYEQYF,TGCAGTGCCACACGGACTAGCGGGGGGATGAACTACGAGCAGTACTTC
TRBV20-1,-,few,TRBJ2-5,CSARLGWDQETQYF,TGCAGTGCTAGGTTGGGGTGGGACCAAGAGACCCAGTACTTC
TRBV12-3/TRBV12-4,TRBD1,few,TRBJ1-1,CASRVTGAFTEAFF,TGTGCCAGCAGAGTGACAGGGGCGTTCACTGAAGCTTTCTTT
TRBV16,-,many,TRBJ2-7,CASSQALTYEQYF,TGTGCCAGCAGCCAAGCTCTCACCTACGAGCAGTACTTC
TRBV20-1,-,few,TRBJ2-1,CSAAGPGSDYNEQFF,TGCAGTGCTGCCGGCCCGGGTTCAGACTACAATGAGCAGTTCTTC
TRBV10-1,-,few,TRBJ2-3,CASGPRPDTQYF,TGCGCCAGTGGACCCAGACCAGATACGCAGTATTTT
TRBV5-1,TRBD2,few,TRBJ2-3,CASSSGTSGVSTDTQYF,TGCGCCAGCAGCTCCGGGACTAGCGGGGTTAGCACAGATACGCAGTATTTT
TRBV18,-,few,TRBJ1-5,CASSPRPGSNQPQHF,TGTGCCAGCTCACCACGCCCCGGTAGCAATCAGCCCCAGCATTTT
TRBV7-2,-,-,TRBJ2-7,CASTLEWQPYEQYF,TGTGCCAGCACTTTGGAGTGGCAGCCCTACGAGCAGTACTTC
TRBV11-2,-,many,TRBJ1-5,CASSLDGGLAQHF,TGTGCCAGCAGCTTAGACGGGGGGCTGGCCCAGCATTTT
TRBV11-2,-,-,TRBJ1-4,CASSHRMGGEDEKLFF,TGTGCCAGCAGCCACCGGATGGGGGGCGAAGATGAAAAACTGTTTTTT
TRBV7-2,-,many,TRBJ2-1,CASSPSGGTYNEQFF,TGTGCCAGCAGCCCTAGCGGTGGGACATACAATGAGCAGTTCTTC
TRBV5-1,-,-,TRBJ1-1,CASNSGGLSKTEAFF,TGCGCCAGCAACTCTGGGGGTCTTTCAAAGACTGAAGCTTTCTTT